These T cell receptor beta chains were read from a single sample in a study of read filtering for tumor transcriptome and immune sequencing. MiXCR, run by TCRdb on the reads, gives a single entry per CDR3 protein. Of 100,000 to 150,000 distinct CDR3 sequences in the sample, approximately 13% were seen once. The sequenced sample was a population of CD138-negative cells sorted from bone marrow. Receptor source: a donor at least 40 years old with multiple myeloma. The CDR3 runs from the conserved cysteine through the conserved F or W. The order of the fields is D gene, V gene, J gene, CDR3 length, clone size, CDR3 protein, CDR3 DNA. A D gene is named only where the DNA matches it firmly. The size of a clone is reported for some rows only, either as once, few or many, or as a class for expanded clones.

d_gene: -
v_gene: TRBV6-5
j_gene: TRBJ1-2
len: 15
abundance: -
CDR3aa: CASSPLDYPNYGYTF
CDR3nt: TGTGCCAGCAGCCCCCTCGACTACCCTAACTATGGCTACACCTTC

d_gene: -
v_gene: TRBV7-7
j_gene: TRBJ2-1
len: 14
abundance: many
CDR3aa: CASSRLGQAQEQFF
CDR3nt: TGTGCCAGCAGCCGGCTGGGGCAGGCCCAGGAGCAGTTCTTC

d_gene: -
v_gene: TRBV7-9
j_gene: TRBJ2-1
len: 15
abundance: few
CDR3aa: CASSQSGTGYNEQFF
CDR3nt: TGTGCCAGCAGCCAATCCGGGACGGGATACAATGAGCAGTTCTTC

d_gene: TRBD2
v_gene: TRBV7-9
j_gene: TRBJ2-7
len: 15
abundance: few
CDR3aa: CASSVTSGRDYEQYF
CDR3nt: TGTGCCAGCAGCGTGACTAGCGGGAGGGACTACGAGCAGTACTTC

d_gene: -
v_gene: TRBV7-2
j_gene: TRBJ2-3
len: 14
abundance: many
CDR3aa: CASSFLGAVDTQYF
CDR3nt: TGTGCCAGCAGCTTCCTCGGTGCAGTAGATACGCAGTATTTT

d_gene: TRBD2
v_gene: TRBV29-1
j_gene: TRBJ2-1
len: 18
abundance: many
CDR3aa: CSVRLAGGSPSSYNEQFF
CDR3nt: TGCAGCGTTAGGCTAGCGGGAGGGTCACCAAGCTCCTACAATGAGCAGTTCTTC

d_gene: -
v_gene: TRBV29-1
j_gene: TRBJ1-2
len: 15
abundance: many
CDR3aa: CSVEDYAGEIYGYTF
CDR3nt: TGCAGCGTTGAAGATTACGCAGGGGAGATCTATGGCTACACCTTC

d_gene: TRBD2
v_gene: TRBV7-2
j_gene: TRBJ2-3
len: 15
abundance: few
CDR3aa: CASSRTSGGTDTQYF
CDR3nt: TGTGCCAGCAGCCGGACTAGCGGGGGCACAGATACGCAGTATTTT

d_gene: TRBD2
v_gene: TRBV11-2
j_gene: TRBJ2-3
len: 17
abundance: many
CDR3aa: CASSSLASGTFTDTQYF
CDR3nt: TGTGCCAGCAGCTCCCTGGCTAGCGGGACCTTCACAGATACGCAGTATTTT

d_gene: TRBD2
v_gene: TRBV3-1
j_gene: TRBJ2-5
len: 15
abundance: many
CDR3aa: CASTFAGDRVETQYF
CDR3nt: TGTGCCAGCACGTTCGCGGGAGACCGGGTAGAGACCCAGTACTTC

d_gene: TRBD1
v_gene: TRBV12-3/TRBV12-4
j_gene: TRBJ2-5
len: 13
abundance: -
CDR3aa: CASSFRGLGTQYF
CDR3nt: TGTGCCAGCAGTTTCAGGGGGTTGGGGACCCAGTACTTC

d_gene: -
v_gene: TRBV30
j_gene: TRBJ2-1
len: 13
abundance: many
CDR3aa: CAWSGGFGNEQFF
CDR3nt: TGTGCCTGGAGCGGTGGGTTCGGCAATGAGCAGTTCTTC

d_gene: -
v_gene: TRBV7-2
j_gene: TRBJ2-7
len: 13
abundance: few
CDR3aa: CASSARTFYEQYF
CDR3nt: TGTGCCAGCAGCGCCCGGACATTCTACGAGCAGTACTTC

d_gene: -
v_gene: TRBV21-1
j_gene: TRBJ2-2
len: 18
abundance: -
CDR3aa: CASSKARRGAPNTGELFF
CDR3nt: TGTGCCAGCAGCAAAGCGCGGAGGGGGGCTCCGAACACCGGGGAGCTGTTTTTT

d_gene: -
v_gene: TRBV29-1
j_gene: TRBJ2-2
len: 15
abundance: many
CDR3aa: CSVGGGRPNTGELFF
CDR3nt: TGCAGCGTGGGGGGTGGGCGGCCGAACACCGGGGAGCTGTTTTTT

d_gene: TRBD2
v_gene: TRBV5-1
j_gene: TRBJ2-7
len: 17
abundance: many
CDR3aa: CASSLGTSGSTGYEQYF
CDR3nt: TGCGCCAGCAGCCTCGGGACTAGCGGGAGTACGGGCTACGAGCAGTACTTC

d_gene: -
v_gene: TRBV29-1
j_gene: TRBJ1-1
len: 13
abundance: many
CDR3aa: CSVARQLNTEAFF
CDR3nt: TGCAGCGTTGCCCGACAGTTGAACACTGAAGCTTTCTTT

d_gene: TRBD1
v_gene: TRBV27
j_gene: TRBJ2-5
len: 15
abundance: -
CDR3aa: CASSPWDRGQETQYF
CDR3nt: TGTGCCAGCAGTCCATGGGACAGGGGCCAAGAGACCCAGTACTTC

d_gene: -
v_gene: TRBV6-5
j_gene: TRBJ1-5
len: 14
abundance: few
CDR3aa: CASWNSHSNQPQHF
CDR3nt: TGTGCCAGCTGGAATTCTCATAGCAATCAGCCCCAGCATTTT

d_gene: -
v_gene: TRBV4-1
j_gene: TRBJ1-1
len: 11
abundance: many
CDR3aa: CASSRNTEAFF
CDR3nt: TGCGCCAGCAGCCGGAACACTGAAGCTTTCTTT

d_gene: -
v_gene: TRBV7-3
j_gene: TRBJ1-1
len: 13
abundance: many
CDR3aa: CASSLEANTEAFF
CDR3nt: TGTGCCAGCAGCTTAGAGGCGAACACTGAAGCTTTCTTT

d_gene: -
v_gene: TRBV20-1
j_gene: TRBJ2-5
len: 14
abundance: -
CDR3aa: CSARDSRVGETQYF
CDR3nt: TGCAGTGCTAGAGATAGCAGGGTTGGAGAGACCCAGTACTTC

d_gene: -
v_gene: TRBV20-1
j_gene: TRBJ2-3
len: 17
abundance: many
CDR3aa: CSARDLRAGGTTDTQYF
CDR3nt: TGCAGTGCTAGAGATCTCCGGGCTGGCGGGACGACAGATACGCAGTATTTT